Each of the 8 T cell receptor delta chains below was sequenced from the same sample in a study of gamma-delta chains in newborns, infants, children. TCRdb re-called clones from the reads using CATT. The sample has approximately 4,100 delta-chain clones, 0.56% seen once. The sequencing sample was made of blood. These receptors were obtained from a child who was a newborn, infant or young child, either healthy, febrile or measles-vaccinated (not recorded which).

Concerning this clone itself: The protein TCRdb lists belongs to a much larger clone and differs from this DNA's translation at residue 4, which points to a read error; the protein shown is made from the DNA. The J gene is TRDJ2, the V gene TRDV1, with D perhaps matching TRDD3 (5 bases). The V gene's germline CDR1 is TSWWSYY and CDR2 QGS. This CDR3 is 15 amino acids long. The V end was cut by 7 bases, the J end by 3 bases, with 15 bases between. The CDR3 sequence is CALVDSWDLTAQLFF. CDR3 nucleotide sequence: TGTGCTCTTGTGGACAGCTGGGATCTGACAGCACAACTCTTCTTT.

This clone was picked up a small number of times. TCRdb assigns this DNA the protein of a much larger clone, which departs from its translation at residue 4; this likely reflects a read error, and the protein shown comes from translating the DNA. J is TRDJ3 and V is TRDV2, with 11 bases fitting TRDD3. The V and J ends lost 5 bases and 2 bases, in that order; junction bases with no gene match: 4. CDR1 and CDR2 from the germline V gene are GEAIGNYY and EKD. CDR3 length: 17 amino acids. Written as DNA, the CDR3 is TGTGCCTGTGGCATACTGGGGGATACCTGGGACACCCGACAGATGTTTTTC. This encodes CACGILGDTWDTRQMFF.

Details on this clone: It differs at one base from a far larger clone, so likely a read error. This sample includes further DNA sequences coding for the same CDR3. This chain links TRDV2 with TRDJ3; no firm D call. Germline CDR1 GEAIGNYY, CDR2 EKD. Trimming took 1 base from V and 0 from J, leaving 15 bases between them. This CDR3 spans 19 amino acids. The CDR3 spells CACDTRIPLSSWDTRQMFF. The DNA for the CDR3 is TGTGCCTGTGACACTAGAATTCCCCTTAGCTCCTGGGACACCCGACAGATGTTTTTC.

This clone was observed a handful of times. This DNA's translation and the protein TCRdb lists, from a much larger clone, do not match at residue 3, likely due to a read error; the protein shown is translated from the DNA. The chain has TRDV2 and TRDJ3; TRDD3 matches 7 bases. Germline V gene data show CDR1 as GEAIGNYY and CDR2 as EKD. The CDR3 extends over 18 amino acids. The CDR3 sequence: CARDPVLGYGWDTRQMFF. Here the CDR3 DNA reads TGTGCCCGTGATCCCGTACTGGGGTATGGATGGGACACCCGACAGATGTTTTTC.

This clone was seen a few times. TCRdb's entry gives the protein of a much larger clone, which mismatches this DNA's translation at residue 4, likely from a read error; the protein reported here is translated from the DNA. The chain recombines TRDV2 with TRDJ1; TRDD3 agrees at 13 bases. The ends lost 5 bases at V and 0 bases at J; junction bases unmatched: 5. The CDR3 is 16 residues long. The germline CDR1 and CDR2 sequences are GEAIGNYY and EKD. Written as DNA, the CDR3 is TGTGCCTGTGGCCTACTGGGGGATACGAACACCGATAAACTCATCTTT. This translates into CACGLLGDTNTDKLIF.

On this clone itself: This likely reflects a read error, since a far larger clone is one base away. The sample contains more than one DNA sequence encoding this CDR3. The chain has TRDV3 and TRDJ3; the match to TRDD3 covers 11 bases. CDR3 size: 15 residues. Germline CDR1 TVYSNPD, CDR2 GDNSRS (reference sequence). The CDR3 DNA reads as TGTGCCTTTACTGGGGGATACTGGGACACCCGGCAGATGTTTTTC. This gives the protein CAFTGGYWDTRQMFF.

This clone appeared a few times. A far larger clone is only one base removed, so a read error is likely. In the same sample, other DNA sequences code for this CDR3. This chain connects TRDV2 to TRDJ2; 12 positions match TRDD3. This CDR3 spans 20 amino acids. Trimming removed 3 bases from V and 0 bases from J; junction bases left unmatched: 13. From germline, CDR1 is GEAIGNYY and CDR2 EKD. The CDR3 nucleotides are TGTGCCTGTGACCCAGTCCGATTTACTGGGGGATACCCTTTGACAGCACAACTCTTCTTT. This codes for CACDPVRFTGGYPLTAQLFF.

For this clone: The amino acid sequence in TCRdb belongs to a much larger clone and departs from this DNA's translation at residue 7, likely a sequencing read error; the sequence shown is translated from the DNA. The V and J genes are TRDV2 and TRDJ1; TRDD3 matches at 9 bases. The V gene's germline CDR1 is GEAIGNYY and CDR2 EKD. V was pared by 7 bases and J by 4 bases, with 12 bases of the junction left unmatched. The CDR3 is made up of 15 amino acids. CDR3 region: CAWTGGHSGNDKLIF. DNA of the CDR3: TGTGCCTGGACTGGGGGACACTCGGGCAACGATAAACTCATCTTT.